This T cell receptor (beta chain) emerged from a study of blood T cell repertoires in COVID-19. Study in general: The samples span acute and convalescent COVID-19 from the United States, Italy and Spain. The analysed material was cDNA or gDNA that came from T cells, B-cell-depleted T cells, or PBMCs.

The CDR3 is 15 residues long. V trimming: 7 bases; J trimming: 4 bases; junction bases outside the gene matches: 6. CDR1 and CDR2 from the germline V gene are MGHRA and YSYEKL. Original processing notes: It was from reference gene primer amplification that nucleated cell counts were estimated. Profiled with immunoSEQ multiplex PCR; TCRdb holds only in-frame clones, not every one. The V and J calls and the clone size are those of that table, but D and trimming were determined from the DNA. This table holds about 190,000 clones, more than 70% found once. Input material: peripheral blood. The chain couples TRBV4-1 to TRBJ2-3, with 12 bases that match TRBD2. The source is a woman aged 40 to 50 who had recovered from COVID-19. The CDR3 region has the DNA TGCGCCAGCACCTTCGGACTAGCGGGATCAGATACGCAGTATTTT. It yields the protein CASTFGLAGSDTQYF.